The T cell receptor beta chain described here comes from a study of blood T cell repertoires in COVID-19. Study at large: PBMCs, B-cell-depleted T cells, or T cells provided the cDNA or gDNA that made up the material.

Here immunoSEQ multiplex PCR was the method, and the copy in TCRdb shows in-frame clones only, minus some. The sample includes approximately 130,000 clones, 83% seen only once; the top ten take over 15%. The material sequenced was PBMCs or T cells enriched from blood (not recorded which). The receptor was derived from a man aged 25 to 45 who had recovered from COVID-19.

The CDR3, as DNA: TGTGCCAGCAGCTTAGTGGGGGCTGGGTATGGCTACACCTTC. It encodes CASSLVGAGYGYTF. The V gene is TRBV7-9, the J gene TRBJ1-2; D might be TRBD1 (6 bases). The V gene's germline CDR1 is SEHNR and CDR2 FQNEAQ (reference sequence). The length of the CDR3 is 14 residues. The V end lost 1 base, the J end lost 5 bases, and 11 bases lay between the germline ends.